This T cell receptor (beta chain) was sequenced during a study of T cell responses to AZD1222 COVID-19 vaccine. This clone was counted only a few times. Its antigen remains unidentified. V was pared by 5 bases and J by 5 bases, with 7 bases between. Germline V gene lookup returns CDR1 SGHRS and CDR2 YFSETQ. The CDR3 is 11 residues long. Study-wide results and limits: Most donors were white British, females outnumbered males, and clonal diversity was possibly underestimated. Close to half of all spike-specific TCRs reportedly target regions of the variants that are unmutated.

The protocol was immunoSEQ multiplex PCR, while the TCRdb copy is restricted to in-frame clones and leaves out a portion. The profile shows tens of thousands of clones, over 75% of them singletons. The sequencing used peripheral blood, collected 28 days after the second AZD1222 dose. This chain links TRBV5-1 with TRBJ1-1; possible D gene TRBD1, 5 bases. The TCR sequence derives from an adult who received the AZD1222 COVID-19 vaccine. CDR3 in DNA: TGCGCCAGCAGGGGGGAAACTGAAGCTTTCTTT. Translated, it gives CASRGETEAFF. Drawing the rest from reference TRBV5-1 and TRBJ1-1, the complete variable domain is KAGVTQTPRYLIKTRGQQVTLSCSPISGHRSVSWYQQTPGQGLQFLFEYFSETQRNKGNFPGRFSGRQFSNSRSEMNVSTLELGDSALYLCASRGETEAFFGQGTRLTVV.